The clone carrying this T cell receptor (beta chain) has just a few counts. TCRdb re-analysed the RACE reads in MiXCR, keeping a single row per CDR3 protein. This table holds some 350,000 distinct CDR3 sequences, roughly 6.3% found once. Noted time point: patch test 2, 6 weeks after DPC sensitization. Documented treatment: therapeutic diphenylcyclopropenone sensitization with weekly scalp DPC. Those who donated were patients with alopecia, 18 to 70 years of age, and suitable for DPC. The CDR3 sequence is 17 residues long. Germline V gene data show CDR1 as MNHNS and CDR2 as SASEGT. V was trimmed by 3 bases and J by 0 bases, leaving 12 bases between them. The entry originates in a study of human T cells and chemical hapten exposure.

This chain links TRBV6-1 with TRBJ2-6; weak D call: TRBD1 (5 bases). The sequencing here drew on whole blood, taken in connection with sensitization to the hapten diphenylcyclopropenone (DPC). The receptor comes from a woman under 30 with alopecia areata. Some clones in this sample may be carry-over from other donors' samples. The CDR3 DNA is TGTGCCAGCAGTGACAGGGATGGGCCCTCTGGGGCCAACGTCCTGACTTTC. It yields the protein CASSDRDGPSGANVLTF.